This is a list of T cell receptor beta chains from one sample in a study of OX40 agonist ivuxolimab in advanced cancers. This table comes from immunoSEQ multiplex PCR, and its TCRdb copy is limited to in-frame clones, with some not included. This table holds 80,000 to 100,000 clones, 94% found once. The input for sequencing was CD4+ or CD8+ T cells sorted from blood, taken in a trial of the OX40 agonist ivuxolimab. The receptor source for this set is an adult with an advanced solid tumor such as melanoma, head and neck, liver or kidney cancer. The CDR3 runs from the conserved cysteine through the conserved F or W. D genes are given only for firm matches. Clone size is stated in some rows and not others, as once, few, many or a class when expanded.

D | J | size | V | CDR3 | DNA
NA | TRBJ2-3 | NA | TRBV10-3 | CAISDVSPSTDTQYF | TGTGCCATCAGTGATGTCTCCCCTAGCACAGATACGCAGTATTTT
TRBD1 | TRBJ2-7 | NA | TRBV6-6 | CASSYGQGTYEQYF | TGTGCCAGCAGTTATGGACAGGGGACCTACGAGCAGTACTTC
NA | TRBJ2-1 | NA | TRBV14 | CASSQVRDGRGCEQFF | TGTGCCAGCAGCCAAGTAAGGGACGGGCGGGGCTGTGAGCAGTTCTTC
NA | TRBJ2-3 | NA | TRBV5-4 | CASTHPATTRDTQYF | TGTGCCAGCACCCATCCTGCCACGACAAGAGATACGCAGTATTTT
TRBD1 | TRBJ1-4 | NA | TRBV7-9 | CASSLRQGESEKLFF | TGTGCCAGCAGCCTCCGACAGGGAGAGAGTGAAAAACTGTTTTTT
NA | TRBJ2-7 | NA | TRBV28 | CASTLQGAYEQYF | TGTGCCAGCACCCTACAGGGTGCCTACGAGCAGTACTTC
NA | TRBJ2-2 | NA | TRBV6-1 | CASSDSAGELFF | TGTGCCAGCAGTGACTCAGCCGGGGAGCTGTTTTTT
NA | TRBJ1-1 | NA | TRBV7-6 | CASTQTHGRMNTEAFF | TGTGCCAGCACCCAGACCCATGGGCGGATGAACACTGAAGCTTTCTTT
NA | TRBJ1-2 | once | TRBV11-2 | CASSDRAPGGYTF | TGTGCCAGCAGCGATAGGGCCCCGGGGGGCTACACCTTC
TRBD2 | TRBJ2-1 | NA | TRBV15 | CATGLSGRARGNEQFF | TGTGCCACGGGACTAAGCGGGAGGGCCAGGGGCAATGAGCAGTTCTTC
NA | TRBJ2-5 | once | TRBV27 | CASSLSETSRETQYF | TGTGCCAGCAGTCTCTCGGAAACTAGCAGGGAGACCCAGTACTTC